A selection of T cell receptor beta chains follows, all from one sample in a study of cytomegalovirus exposure and HLA in healthy donors. The assay was immunoSEQ multiplex PCR, and TCRdb's table has in-frame clones only and misses some. The sample includes tens of thousands of clones, less than 85% of them seen just once. Sequencing input: PBMCs. Receptors originate from a young woman in good health and CMV-seropositive. The CDR3 runs from the conserved cysteine through the conserved F or W. Fields, in order: CDR3 length, clone size, V gene, D gene, J gene, CDR3 protein, CDR3 DNA. A D gene is named only where the DNA matches it firmly. Clone size appears in some rows only: once, few, many, or a class for an expanded clone.

length: 15; size: .; V: TRBV5-1; D: .; J: TRBJ1-1; CDR3: CASSLARGLNTEAFF; DNA: TGCGCCAGCAGCTTGGCCCGGGGGTTGAACACTGAAGCTTTCTTT
length: 15; size: .; V: TRBV2; D: .; J: TRBJ2-5; CDR3: CASRDSGIPQETQYF; DNA: TGTGCCAGCAGGGACTCGGGAATTCCCCAAGAGACCCAGTACTTC
length: 15; size: .; V: TRBV19; D: TRBD2; J: TRBJ2-3; CDR3: CASSMGLADTDTQYF; DNA: TGTGCCAGTAGTATGGGCCTAGCGGACACAGATACGCAGTATTTT
length: 15; size: once; V: TRBV27; D: .; J: TRBJ2-3; CDR3: CASSLRAPDTDTQYF; DNA: TGTGCCAGCAGTTTGCGAGCGCCCGATACAGATACGCAGTATTTT
length: 19; size: once; V: TRBV4-2; D: TRBD2; J: TRBJ2-5; CDR3: CASSQQPRNLAGVQETQYF; DNA: TGTGCCAGCAGCCAGCAGCCTCGGAACCTAGCGGGAGTCCAAGAGACCCAGTACTTC
length: 13; size: .; V: TRBV27; D: .; J: TRBJ1-2; CDR3: CASSFTQAWGYTF; DNA: TGTGCCAGCAGTTTTACCCAGGCATGGGGCTACACCTTC
length: 13; size: .; V: TRBV27; D: .; J: TRBJ1-2; CDR3: CASSSQRRYGYTF; DNA: TGTGCCAGCAGTTCACAGAGACGCTATGGCTACACCTTC
length: 17; size: .; V: TRBV28; D: TRBD1; J: TRBJ1-6; CDR3: CASVRGSGGGPSSPLHF; DNA: TGTGCCAGCGTTCGAGGGTCGGGAGGGGGCCCCAGTTCACCCCTCCACTTT
length: 15; size: .; V: TRBV7-7; D: .; J: TRBJ2-1; CDR3: CASSPIGSSYNEQFF; DNA: TGTGCTAGCAGCCCAATTGGGAGCTCCTACAATGAGCAGTTCTTC
length: 15; size: once; V: TRBV7-8; D: .; J: TRBJ1-4; CDR3: CASSPSRATNEKLFF; DNA: TGTGCCAGCAGCCCATCGAGAGCAACTAATGAAAAACTGTTTTTT
length: 17; size: .; V: TRBV4-1; D: .; J: TRBJ2-1; CDR3: CASSRGQGSGGYNEQFF; DNA: TGCGCCAGCAGCCGGGGACAGGGTAGCGGGGGCTACAATGAGCAGTTCTTC
length: 19; size: once; V: TRBV4-2; D: .; J: TRBJ2-6; CDR3: CASSQDRDLKHSGANVLTF; DNA: TGTGCCAGCAGCCAAGATAGGGACTTAAAACACTCTGGGGCCAACGTCCTGACTTTC
length: 13; size: .; V: TRBV6-5; D: .; J: TRBJ2-1; CDR3: CASSLGRNNEQFF; DNA: TGTGCCAGCAGTCTGGGGCGGAACAATGAGCAGTTCTTC
length: 15; size: .; V: TRBV19; D: TRBD1; J: TRBJ1-5; CDR3: CASSTGQGTNQPQHF; DNA: TGTGCCAGTAGTACCGGACAGGGGACCAATCAGCCCCAGCATTTT
length: 15; size: .; V: TRBV19; D: TRBD1; J: TRBJ2-4; CDR3: CASSRTGQGKNIQYF; DNA: TGTGCCAGTAGTAGGACCGGACAGGGGAAAAACATTCAGTACTTC
length: 13; size: few; V: TRBV16; D: .; J: TRBJ1-2; CDR3: CASSQSSGFGYTF; DNA: TGTGCCAGCAGCCAATCTTCAGGATTCGGCTACACCTTC
length: 12; size: .; V: TRBV27; D: .; J: TRBJ2-3; CDR3: CASSLPRGTQYF; DNA: TGTGCCAGCAGTTTACCGCGGGGTACGCAGTATTTT
length: 15; size: once; V: TRBV28; D: TRBD2; J: TRBJ2-7; CDR3: CASSSHGGATYEQYF; DNA: TGTGCCAGCAGTTCCCACGGGGGGGCCACCTACGAGCAGTACTTC
length: 15; size: .; V: TRBV6-5; D: TRBD1; J: TRBJ2-7; CDR3: CASSRRDRGSYEQYF; DNA: TGTGCCAGCAGCCGCCGAGACAGGGGTTCCTACGAGCAGTACTTC
length: 14; size: .; V: TRBV14; D: .; J: TRBJ2-7; CDR3: CASSQVGGSYEQYF; DNA: TGTGCCAGCAGCCAAGTAGGGGGTTCCTACGAGCAGTACTTC
length: 13; size: .; V: TRBV6-5; D: .; J: TRBJ2-5; CDR3: CASSTGYGETQYF; DNA: TGTGCCAGCAGTACAGGGTACGGCGAGACCCAGTACTTC
length: 15; size: .; V: TRBV28; D: TRBD2; J: TRBJ2-7; CDR3: CASTLGLAGDYEQYF; DNA: TGTGCCAGCACCTTGGGGCTAGCGGGAGACTACGAGCAGTACTTC
length: 15; size: once; V: TRBV7-9; D: TRBD2; J: TRBJ2-7; CDR3: CASSLGAGAPYEQYF; DNA: TGTGCCAGCAGCCTAGGAGCGGGAGCACCCTACGAGCAGTACTTC
length: 16; size: .; V: TRBV10-3; D: .; J: TRBJ2-7; CDR3: CATNSVQSPGSYEQYF; DNA: TGTGCCACCAACAGTGTCCAAAGTCCAGGCTCCTACGAGCAGTACTTC
length: 13; size: once; V: TRBV25-1; D: .; J: TRBJ1-2; CDR3: CASSRDNNYGYTF; DNA: TGTGCCAGCAGTAGAGACAATAACTATGGCTACACCTTC
length: 12; size: .; V: TRBV19; D: .; J: TRBJ2-7; CDR3: CASSTRAYEQYF; DNA: TGTGCCAGTAGTACCAGGGCCTACGAGCAGTACTTC
length: 15; size: .; V: TRBV27; D: TRBD1; J: TRBJ1-2; CDR3: CASSLLTGGLGGYTF; DNA: TGTGCCAGCAGTTTATTGACAGGGGGCTTGGGTGGCTACACCTTC
length: 16; size: .; V: TRBV21-1; D: .; J: TRBJ2-1; CDR3: CASSKRAPRVGNEQFF; DNA: TGTGCCAGCAGCAAGCGGGCCCCCCGGGTCGGCAATGAGCAGTTCTTC
length: 16; size: .; V: TRBV7-9; D: TRBD2; J: TRBJ2-1; CDR3: CASSSSSGGGNNEQFF; DNA: TGTGCCAGCAGCTCCAGCAGCGGGGGGGGGAACAATGAGCAGTTCTTC
length: 14; size: once; V: TRBV28; D: TRBD2; J: TRBJ2-2; CDR3: CATGTSVNTGELFF; DNA: TGTGCCACTGGGACTAGCGTGAACACCGGGGAGCTGTTTTTT
length: 17; size: .; V: TRBV7-9; D: TRBD2; J: TRBJ2-7; CDR3: CASSLVGGTFPSYEQYF; DNA: TGTGCCAGCAGCTTAGTGGGAGGGACCTTTCCCTCCTACGAGCAGTACTTC
length: 15; size: .; V: TRBV4-1; D: .; J: TRBJ2-7; CDR3: CASSHTGTRGYEQYF; DNA: TGCGCCAGCAGCCATACCGGCACAAGGGGCTACGAGCAGTACTTC
length: 14; size: .; V: TRBV28; D: .; J: TRBJ1-1; CDR3: CASAGGITNTEAFF; DNA: TGTGCCAGCGCAGGAGGGATAACAAACACTGAAGCCTTCTTT
length: 15; size: .; V: TRBV27; D: TRBD1; J: TRBJ2-1; CDR3: CASSLSGTGWHEQFF; DNA: TGTGCCAGCAGTTTATCCGGGACAGGGTGGCATGAGCAGTTCTTC
length: 14; size: few; V: TRBV5-1; D: .; J: TRBJ2-7; CDR3: CASSPDSVSYEQYF; DNA: TGCGCCAGCAGCCCCGACAGCGTCTCCTACGAGCAGTACTTC
length: 13; size: .; V: TRBV7-3; D: .; J: TRBJ1-1; CDR3: CASSFEGDTEAFF; DNA: TGTGCCAGCAGCTTTGAGGGGGACACTGAAGCTTTCTTT
length: 13; size: .; V: TRBV18; D: .; J: TRBJ1-1; CDR3: CASSPGQYTEAFF; DNA: TGTGCCAGCTCACCCGGACAGTACACTGAAGCTTTCTTT
length: 17; size: .; V: TRBV19; D: TRBD2; J: TRBJ2-5; CDR3: CASSDGLAGGYQETQYF; DNA: TGTGCCAGTAGCGATGGACTAGCGGGAGGGTACCAAGAGACCCAGTACTTC
length: 14; size: .; V: TRBV5-4; D: .; J: TRBJ2-1; CDR3: CASSTKMTGNEQFF; DNA: TGTGCCAGCAGCACAAAGATGACGGGGAATGAGCAGTTCTTC
length: 15; size: .; V: TRBV27; D: .; J: TRBJ2-7; CDR3: CASSPRAGTPYEQYF; DNA: TGTGCCAGCAGCCCTCGTGCGGGGACCCCTTACGAGCAGTACTTC
length: 11; size: .; V: TRBV11-2; D: .; J: TRBJ2-3; CDR3: CASNGGATQYF; DNA: TGTGCCAGCAACGGGGGTGCTACGCAGTATTTT
length: 15; size: .; V: TRBV6-6; D: TRBD1; J: TRBJ1-2; CDR3: CASSYDHRDSYGYTF; DNA: TGTGCCAGCAGTTACGACCACCGGGACAGCTATGGCTACACCTTC
length: 15; size: .; V: TRBV6-6; D: .; J: TRBJ2-5; CDR3: CASSYSQRFQETQYF; DNA: TGTGCCAGCAGTTACTCCCAGCGGTTCCAAGAGACCCAGTACTTC
length: 13; size: .; V: TRBV2; D: TRBD2; J: TRBJ2-3; CDR3: CASTSDSTDTQYF; DNA: TGTGCCTCCACTAGCGACAGCACAGATACGCAGTATTTT
length: 14; size: .; V: TRBV7-3; D: TRBD1; J: TRBJ2-5; CDR3: CASSVGQGGETQYF; DNA: TGTGCCAGCAGCGTAGGACAGGGCGGGGAGACCCAGTACTTC
length: 18; size: once; V: TRBV4-3; D: TRBD2; J: TRBJ2-2; CDR3: CASSQAPRTSSITGELFF; DNA: TGCGCCAGCAGCCAAGCCCCCCGGACTAGCTCAATTACCGGGGAGCTGTTTTTT
length: 11; size: .; V: TRBV19; D: TRBD1; J: TRBJ2-3; CDR3: CASSIGTGRNF; DNA: TGTGCCAGTAGTATTGGGACAGGGAGGAATTTT
length: 15; size: .; V: TRBV11-2; D: TRBD1; J: TRBJ1-6; CDR3: CASSLGGTGNSPLHF; DNA: TGTGCCAGCAGCTTAGGAGGGACAGGGAATTCACCCCTCCACTTT
length: 16; size: .; V: TRBV5-8; D: TRBD2; J: TRBJ2-3; CDR3: CASSFSGRRDRDTQYF; DNA: TGTGCCAGCAGCTTTAGCGGGAGGAGGGATCGAGATACGCAGTATTTT
length: 14; size: .; V: TRBV6-5; D: .; J: TRBJ1-1; CDR3: CASAQGLMNTEAFF; DNA: TGTGCCAGCGCTCAGGGCTTAATGAACACTGAAGCTTTCTTT
length: 15; size: .; V: TRBV9; D: TRBD1; J: TRBJ2-1; CDR3: CASSRQGASYNEQFF; DNA: TGTGCCAGCAGCAGACAGGGGGCTTCCTACAATGAGCAGTTCTTC
length: 15; size: .; V: TRBV7-9; D: .; J: TRBJ2-7; CDR3: CASSLESVNGAEQYF; DNA: TGTGCCAGCAGCTTAGAGTCGGTTAATGGAGCCGAGCAGTACTTC
length: 15; size: .; V: TRBV6-5; D: TRBD2; J: TRBJ2-1; CDR3: CASSSTTSGGNEQFF; DNA: TGTGCCAGCAGCTCGACGACTAGCGGGGGAAATGAGCAGTTCTTC
length: 17; size: .; V: TRBV6-4; D: TRBD2; J: TRBJ2-5; CDR3: CASSPSASGGSQETQYF; DNA: TGTGCCAGCAGTCCCTCGGCTAGCGGGGGATCCCAAGAGACCCAGTACTTC
length: 14; size: .; V: TRBV9; D: .; J: TRBJ2-7; CDR3: CASSLRPGTYEQYF; DNA: TGTGCCAGCAGCCTCAGGCCCGGGACCTACGAGCAGTACTTC
length: 17; size: .; V: TRBV7-3; D: .; J: TRBJ2-1; CDR3: CASSKGQPTITYNEQFF; DNA: TGTGCCAGCAGCAAAGGACAGCCAACGATCACCTACAATGAGCAGTTCTTC
length: 16; size: .; V: TRBV7-2; D: TRBD2; J: TRBJ2-3; CDR3: CASSLGRGGPTDTQYF; DNA: TGTGCCAGCAGCTTAGGGCGGGGGGGCCCAACAGATACGCAGTATTTT
length: 15; size: .; V: TRBV27; D: TRBD2; J: TRBJ2-5; CDR3: CASRGTSRIWETQYF; DNA: TGTGCCAGTCGCGGGACTAGTCGTATTTGGGAGACCCAGTACTTC
length: 18; size: .; V: TRBV2; D: TRBD2; J: TRBJ2-7; CDR3: CASRGAGLAASRAYEQYF; DNA: TGTGCCAGTAGGGGGGCGGGACTAGCGGCATCGCGAGCCTACGAGCAGTACTTC